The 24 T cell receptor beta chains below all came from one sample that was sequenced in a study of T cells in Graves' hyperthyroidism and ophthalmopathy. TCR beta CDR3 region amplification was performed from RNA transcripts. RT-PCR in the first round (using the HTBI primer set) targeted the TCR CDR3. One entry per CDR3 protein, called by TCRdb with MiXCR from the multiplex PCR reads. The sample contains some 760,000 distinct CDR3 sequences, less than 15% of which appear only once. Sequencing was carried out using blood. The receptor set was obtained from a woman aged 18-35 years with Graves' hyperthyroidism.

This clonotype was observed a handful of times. CDR3 residues: CASSRDRNYYEQYF. CDR3 DNA sequence: TGCGCCAGCAGCCGGGACAGAAACTACTACGAGCAGTACTTC. This chain connects TRBV5-1 to TRBJ2-7, with TRBD1 matching over 7 bases. CDR3 size: 14 residues. Looked up from germline, CDR1 is SGHRS and CDR2 is YFSETQ. The V and J ends lost 4 bases and 3 bases, in that order; junction bases with no gene match: 7.

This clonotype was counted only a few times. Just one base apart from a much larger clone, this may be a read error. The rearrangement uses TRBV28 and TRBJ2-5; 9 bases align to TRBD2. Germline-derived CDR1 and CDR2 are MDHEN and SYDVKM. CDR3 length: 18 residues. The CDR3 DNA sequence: TGTGCCAGCAGTCACCCGGAGGAGCGGGAGGCGGGGCAAGAGACCCAGCACTTC. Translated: CASSHPEEREAGQETQHF.

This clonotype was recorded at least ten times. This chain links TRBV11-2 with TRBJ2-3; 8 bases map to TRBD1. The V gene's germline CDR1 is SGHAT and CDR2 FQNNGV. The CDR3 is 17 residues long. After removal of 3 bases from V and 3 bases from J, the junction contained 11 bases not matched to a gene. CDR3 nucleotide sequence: TGTGCCAGCAGCTTTTCTCCCGAGGACAGGGTAACAGATACGCAGTATTTT. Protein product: CASSFSPEDRVTDTQYF.

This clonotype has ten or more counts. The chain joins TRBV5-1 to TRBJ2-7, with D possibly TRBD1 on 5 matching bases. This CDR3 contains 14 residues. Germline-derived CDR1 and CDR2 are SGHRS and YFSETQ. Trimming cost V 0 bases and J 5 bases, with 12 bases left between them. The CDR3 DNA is TGCGCCAGCAGCTTGGGATCCAGCAGGGACGAGCAGTACTTC. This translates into CASSLGSSRDEQYF. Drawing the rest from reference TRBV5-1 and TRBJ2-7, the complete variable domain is KAGVTQTPRYLIKTRGQQVTLSCSPISGHRSVSWYQQTPGQGLQFLFEYFSETQRNKGNFPGRFSGRQFSNSRSEMNVSTLELGDSALYLCASSLGSSRDEQYFGPGTRLTVT.

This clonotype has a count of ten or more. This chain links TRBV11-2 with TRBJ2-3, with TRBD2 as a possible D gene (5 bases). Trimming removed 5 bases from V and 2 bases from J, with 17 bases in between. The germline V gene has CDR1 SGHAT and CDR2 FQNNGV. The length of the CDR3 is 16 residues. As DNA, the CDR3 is TGTGCCAGCAGCAGCTGGGCTAGCAGTAACACAGATACGCAGTATTTT. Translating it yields CASSSWASSNTDTQYF.

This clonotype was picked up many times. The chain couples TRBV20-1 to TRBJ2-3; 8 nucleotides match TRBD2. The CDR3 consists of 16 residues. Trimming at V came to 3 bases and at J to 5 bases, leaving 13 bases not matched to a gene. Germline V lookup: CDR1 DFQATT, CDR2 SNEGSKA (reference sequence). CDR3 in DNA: TGCAGTGCTAGCCCACCTGAAGCGGGAGTTAAAGATACGCAGTATTTT. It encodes CSASPPEAGVKDTQYF.

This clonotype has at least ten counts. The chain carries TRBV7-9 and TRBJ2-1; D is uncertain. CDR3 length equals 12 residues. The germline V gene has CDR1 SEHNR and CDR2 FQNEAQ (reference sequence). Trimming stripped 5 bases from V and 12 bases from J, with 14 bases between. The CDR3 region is CASSDMGIGQFF. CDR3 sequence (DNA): TGTGCCAGCAGCGACATGGGTATCGGGCAGTTCTTC.

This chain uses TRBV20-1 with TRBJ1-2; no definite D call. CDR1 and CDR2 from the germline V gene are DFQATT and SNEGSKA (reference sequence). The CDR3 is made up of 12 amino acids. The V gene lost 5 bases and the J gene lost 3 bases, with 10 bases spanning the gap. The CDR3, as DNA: TGCAGTGCTTCCCTGGACGACTATGGCTACACCTTC. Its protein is CSASLDDYGYTF.

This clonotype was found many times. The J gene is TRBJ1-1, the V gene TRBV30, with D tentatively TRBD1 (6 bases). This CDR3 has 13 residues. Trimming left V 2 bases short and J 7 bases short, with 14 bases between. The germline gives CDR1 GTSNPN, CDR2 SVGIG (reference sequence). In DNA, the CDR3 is TGTGCCTGGAGTACCCGAGGGGGTATTGAAGCTTTCTTT. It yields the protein CAWSTRGGIEAFF.

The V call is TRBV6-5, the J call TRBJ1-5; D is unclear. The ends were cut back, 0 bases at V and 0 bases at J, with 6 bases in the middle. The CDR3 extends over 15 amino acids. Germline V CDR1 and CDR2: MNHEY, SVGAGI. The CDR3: CASSYSTDSNQPQHF. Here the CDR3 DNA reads TGTGCCAGCAGTTACTCGACGGATAGCAATCAGCCCCAGCATTTT.

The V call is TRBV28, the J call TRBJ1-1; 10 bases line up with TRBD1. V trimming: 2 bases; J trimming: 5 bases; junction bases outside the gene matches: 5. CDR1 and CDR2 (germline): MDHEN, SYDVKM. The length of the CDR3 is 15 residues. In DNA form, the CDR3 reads TGTGCCAGCAGTTTACCCGGGACAGGGGCTACTGAAGCTTTCTTT. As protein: CASSLPGTGATEAFF. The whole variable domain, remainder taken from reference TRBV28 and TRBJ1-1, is DVKVTQSSRYLVKRTGEKVFLECVQDMDHENMFWYRQDPGLGLRLIYFSYDVKMKEKGDIPEGYSVSREKKERFSLILESASTNQTSMYLCASSLPGTGATEAFFGQGTRLTVV.

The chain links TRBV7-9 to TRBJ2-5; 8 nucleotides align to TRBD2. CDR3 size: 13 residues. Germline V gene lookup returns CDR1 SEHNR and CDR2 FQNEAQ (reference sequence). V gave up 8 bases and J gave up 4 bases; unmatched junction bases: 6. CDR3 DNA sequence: TGTGCCAGCGTGAGGGCGGGAGGAGAGACCCAGTACTTC. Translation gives CASVRAGGETQYF.

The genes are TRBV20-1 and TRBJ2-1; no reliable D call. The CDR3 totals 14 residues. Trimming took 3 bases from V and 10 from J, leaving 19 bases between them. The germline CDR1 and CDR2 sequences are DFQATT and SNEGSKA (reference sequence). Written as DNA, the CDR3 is TGCAGTGCTAGTTTGGGAACCACACCAGGAGAGCAGTTCTTC. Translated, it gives CSASLGTTPGEQFF.

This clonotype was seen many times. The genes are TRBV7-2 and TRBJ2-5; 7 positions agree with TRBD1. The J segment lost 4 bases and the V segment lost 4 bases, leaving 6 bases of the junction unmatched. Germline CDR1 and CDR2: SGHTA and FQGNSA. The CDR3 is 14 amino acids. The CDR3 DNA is TGTGCCAGCAGCTCACGACAGGGAAGAGAGACCCAGTACTTC. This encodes CASSSRQGRETQYF.

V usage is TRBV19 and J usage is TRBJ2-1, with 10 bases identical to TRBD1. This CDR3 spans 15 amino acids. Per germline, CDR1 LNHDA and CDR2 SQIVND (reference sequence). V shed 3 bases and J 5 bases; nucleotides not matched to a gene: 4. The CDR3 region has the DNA TGTGCCAGTAGTATGGGGACAGGGGTCCACAATGAGCAGTTCTTC. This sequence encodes CASSMGTGVHNEQFF.

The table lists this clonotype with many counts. In nucleotides, the CDR3 is TGTGCCAGCAGTTTAAAGGGGAGGGGTGGACCTTCACCCCTCCACTTT. This encodes CASSLKGRGGPSPLHF. The chain joins TRBV12-3 or TRBV12-4 to TRBJ1-6; D might be TRBD1 (5 bases). The V end was cut by 2 bases, the J end by 9 bases, with 17 bases between. CDR3 length: 16 amino acids.

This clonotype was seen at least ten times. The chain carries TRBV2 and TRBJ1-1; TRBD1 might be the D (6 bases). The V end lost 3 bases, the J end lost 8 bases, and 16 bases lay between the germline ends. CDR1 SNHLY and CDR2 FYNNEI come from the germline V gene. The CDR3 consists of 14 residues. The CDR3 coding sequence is TGTGCCAGCAGTGATCCAGGGGCCGGCACGGAAGCTTTCTTT. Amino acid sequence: CASSDPGAGTEAFF.

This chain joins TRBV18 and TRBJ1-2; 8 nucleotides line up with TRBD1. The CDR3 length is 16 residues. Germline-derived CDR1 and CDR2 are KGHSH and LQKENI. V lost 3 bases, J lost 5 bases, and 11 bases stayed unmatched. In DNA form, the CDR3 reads TGTGCCAGCTCACCCCTTCCTCAGGGGGCGGGATATGGCTACACCTTC. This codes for CASSPLPQGAGYGYTF.

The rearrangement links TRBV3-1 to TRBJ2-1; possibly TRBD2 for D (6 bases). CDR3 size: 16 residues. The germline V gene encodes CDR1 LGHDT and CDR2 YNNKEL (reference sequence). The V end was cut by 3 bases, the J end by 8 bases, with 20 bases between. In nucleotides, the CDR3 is TGTGCCAGCAGCCATACCTCGGGACTCCTTTTGGATGAGCAGTTCTTC. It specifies CASSHTSGLLLDEQFF.

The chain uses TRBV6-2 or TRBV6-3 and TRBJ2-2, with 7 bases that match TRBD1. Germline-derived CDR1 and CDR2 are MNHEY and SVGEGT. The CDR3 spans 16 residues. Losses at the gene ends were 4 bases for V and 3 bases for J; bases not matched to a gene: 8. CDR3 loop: CASSLQGLMDTGELFF. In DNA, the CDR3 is TGTGCCAGCAGTTTACAGGGGCTAATGGACACCGGGGAGCTGTTTTTT.

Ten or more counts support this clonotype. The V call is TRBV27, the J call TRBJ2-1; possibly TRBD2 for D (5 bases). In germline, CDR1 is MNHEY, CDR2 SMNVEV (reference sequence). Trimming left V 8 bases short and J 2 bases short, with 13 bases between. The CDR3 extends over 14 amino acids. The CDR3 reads CASCRGSPYNEQFF. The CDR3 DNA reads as TGTGCCAGCTGCCGGGGATCTCCCTACAATGAGCAGTTCTTC.

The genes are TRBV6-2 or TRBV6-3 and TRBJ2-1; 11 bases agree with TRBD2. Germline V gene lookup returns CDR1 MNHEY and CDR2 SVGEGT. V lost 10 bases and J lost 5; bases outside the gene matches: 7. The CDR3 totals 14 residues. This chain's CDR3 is CATLLAGVNNEQFF. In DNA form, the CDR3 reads TGTGCCACCTTACTAGCGGGAGTGAACAATGAGCAGTTCTTC.

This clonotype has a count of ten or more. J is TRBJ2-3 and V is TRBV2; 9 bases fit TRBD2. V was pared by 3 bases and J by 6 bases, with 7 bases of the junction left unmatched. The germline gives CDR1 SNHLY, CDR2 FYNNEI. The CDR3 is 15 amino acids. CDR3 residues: CASSEASGTADTQYF. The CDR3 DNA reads TGTGCCAGCAGTGAGGCTAGCGGGACGGCCGATACGCAGTATTTT.

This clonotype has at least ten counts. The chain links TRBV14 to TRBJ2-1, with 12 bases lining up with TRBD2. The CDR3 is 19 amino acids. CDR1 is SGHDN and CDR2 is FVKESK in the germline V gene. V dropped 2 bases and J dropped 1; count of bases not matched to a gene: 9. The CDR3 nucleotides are TGTGCCAGCAGCCAACTATCCCGGACTAGCGGGATATCCTACAATGAGCAGTTCTTC. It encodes CASSQLSRTSGISYNEQFF.